This T cell receptor beta chain was obtained from a study of T cell repertoires in cytomegalovirus infection. This clonotype was seen only a few times. TCRdb used MiXCR to reprocess the reads, holding one entry per CDR3 protein. The sample shows about 320,000 distinct CDR3 sequences, roughly 9.5% of them seen only once. V was trimmed by 6 bases and J by 0 bases, leaving 9 bases between them. The length of the CDR3 is 15 residues. From germline, CDR1 is MNHEY and CDR2 SVGEGT. The chain is built from TRBV6-2 or TRBV6-3 and TRBJ2-6; D not resolved. The sample was PBMCs. The sequence was obtained from a human donor in good health (CMV status not recorded). Some clones in this sample may be carry-over from other donors' samples. The CDR3 here is CASSPIPSGANVLTF. In DNA, the CDR3 is TGTGCCAGCAGCCCCATCCCCTCTGGGGCCAACGTCCTGACTTTC.